These T cell receptor beta chains were read from a single sample in a study of blood T cell repertoires in COVID-19. Sequencing used immunoSEQ multiplex PCR; TCRdb keeps in-frame clones, though not all of them. Seen here are about 76,000 clones, more than 75% observed once, and the top ten hold under 6%. The sequenced material came from peripheral blood. The receptors originated from a human donor in a cohort sampled during active COVID-19. Each CDR3 is given with its conserved first and last residue. A D gene is named only where the DNA matches it firmly. Clone size is shown for a subset of rows, as once, few, many or a class of expanded clone.

clone size: -; J gene: TRBJ2-5; V gene: TRBV7-2; D gene: TRBD2; CDR3 protein: CASSPGAVAGVETQYF; CDR3 DNA: TGTGCCAGCAGCCCGGGGGCGGTAGCGGGGGTTGAGACCCAGTACTTC
clone size: -; J gene: TRBJ1-5; V gene: TRBV12-5; D gene: TRBD1; CDR3 protein: CASGWGQGNQPQHF; CDR3 DNA: TGTGCTAGTGGTTGGGGACAGGGCAATCAGCCCCAGCATTTT
clone size: -; J gene: TRBJ1-3; V gene: TRBV6-5; D gene: -; CDR3 protein: CASSSQGSGNTIYF; CDR3 DNA: TGTGCCAGCAGTTCACAGGGCTCTGGAAACACCATATATTTT
clone size: -; J gene: TRBJ2-6; V gene: TRBV2; D gene: -; CDR3 protein: CASRGDGRRGANVLTF; CDR3 DNA: TGTGCCAGCAGGGGCGACGGCAGACGTGGGGCCAACGTCCTGACTTTC
clone size: -; J gene: TRBJ2-5; V gene: TRBV29-1; D gene: TRBD1; CDR3 protein: CSVDRGRETQYF; CDR3 DNA: TGCAGCGTTGACAGGGGGCGGGAGACCCAGTACTTC
clone size: -; J gene: TRBJ2-5; V gene: TRBV15; D gene: TRBD1; CDR3 protein: CATSRDRGFETQYF; CDR3 DNA: TGTGCCACCAGCAGGGACAGGGGGTTTGAGACCCAGTACTTC
clone size: once; J gene: TRBJ1-1; V gene: TRBV18; D gene: TRBD1; CDR3 protein: CASSPRQGRDTEAFF; CDR3 DNA: TGTGCCAGCTCACCTCGACAGGGGCGGGACACTGAAGCTTTCTTT
clone size: -; J gene: TRBJ1-2; V gene: TRBV3-1/TRBV3-2; D gene: -; CDR3 protein: CASSQGAGNGYTF; CDR3 DNA: TGTGCCAGCAGCCAAGGAGCAGGGAACGGCTACACCTTC
clone size: -; J gene: TRBJ2-3; V gene: TRBV6-5; D gene: TRBD2; CDR3 protein: CASSYSGGRTDTQYF; CDR3 DNA: TGTGCCAGCAGTTACAGCGGGGGCCGCACAGATACGCAGTATTTT
clone size: -; J gene: TRBJ2-7; V gene: TRBV9; D gene: TRBD1; CDR3 protein: CASSVGPGQSYEQYF; CDR3 DNA: TGTGCCAGCAGCGTGGGACCGGGACAGTCCTACGAGCAGTACTTC
clone size: -; J gene: TRBJ2-2; V gene: TRBV18; D gene: -; CDR3 protein: CASSPPSTGELFF; CDR3 DNA: TGTGCCAGCTCACCACCCTCCACCGGGGAGCTGTTTTTT
clone size: -; J gene: TRBJ2-1; V gene: TRBV6-4; D gene: TRBD2; CDR3 protein: CASSPIGGAYNEQFF; CDR3 DNA: TGTGCCAGCAGCCCAATCGGGGGGGCCTACAATGAGCAGTTCTTC
clone size: -; J gene: TRBJ2-5; V gene: TRBV10-3; D gene: TRBD1; CDR3 protein: CAISDTRGQETQYF; CDR3 DNA: TGTGCCATCAGTGATACCAGGGGGCAAGAGACCCAGTACTTC
clone size: once; J gene: TRBJ2-5; V gene: TRBV6-5; D gene: TRBD2; CDR3 protein: CASSQRLAGRETQYF; CDR3 DNA: TGTGCCAGCAGTCAACGACTAGCGGGGCGGGAGACCCAGTACTTC
clone size: once; J gene: TRBJ1-5; V gene: TRBV6-5; D gene: -; CDR3 protein: CASSYSFRGQPQHF; CDR3 DNA: TGTGCCAGCAGTTACTCCTTCAGGGGCCAGCCCCAGCATTTT
clone size: -; J gene: TRBJ1-2; V gene: TRBV7-8; D gene: -; CDR3 protein: CASSQLGGGNYGYTF; CDR3 DNA: TGTGCCAGCAGCCAACTGGGAGGGGGTAACTATGGCTACACCTTC
clone size: -; J gene: TRBJ1-5; V gene: TRBV7-2; D gene: -; CDR3 protein: CASSLMRGKSNQPQHF; CDR3 DNA: TGTGCCAGCAGCTTAATGAGGGGGAAAAGCAATCAGCCCCAGCATTTT
clone size: -; J gene: TRBJ1-1; V gene: TRBV23-1; D gene: -; CDR3 protein: CASSHPPSGKREAFF; CDR3 DNA: TGCGCCAGCAGTCACCCTCCGAGCGGGAAGAGGGAAGCTTTCTTT
clone size: -; J gene: TRBJ1-6; V gene: TRBV2; D gene: -; CDR3 protein: CASSSLTGWSPLHF; CDR3 DNA: TGTGCCAGCAGTTCCTTGACAGGTTGGTCACCCCTCCACTTT
clone size: few; J gene: TRBJ2-2; V gene: TRBV5-1; D gene: TRBD2; CDR3 protein: CASSFTLAGPTNTGELFF; CDR3 DNA: TGCGCCAGCAGCTTTACGCTAGCGGGGCCCACGAACACCGGGGAGCTGTTTTTT
clone size: once; J gene: TRBJ1-3; V gene: TRBV6-5; D gene: TRBD1; CDR3 protein: CASRPGTGSVVLYF; CDR3 DNA: TGTGCCAGCAGACCCGGGACAGGCAGTGTGGTGTTATATTTT
clone size: -; J gene: TRBJ1-5; V gene: TRBV7-9; D gene: -; CDR3 protein: CASSLEGGVQPQHF; CDR3 DNA: TGTGCCAGCAGCTTAGAAGGGGGGGTTCAGCCCCAGCATTTT
clone size: -; J gene: TRBJ1-4; V gene: TRBV4-2; D gene: TRBD1; CDR3 protein: CASSQVGGTAEKLFF; CDR3 DNA: TGTGCCAGCAGCCAAGTCGGCGGGACAGCCGAAAAACTGTTTTTT
clone size: -; J gene: TRBJ1-2; V gene: TRBV4-3; D gene: TRBD1; CDR3 protein: CASSQGGQGLGGYTF; CDR3 DNA: TGCGCCAGCAGCCAAGGGGGACAGGGCTTAGGTGGCTACACCTTC
clone size: -; J gene: TRBJ1-6; V gene: TRBV4-3; D gene: -; CDR3 protein: CASSQRWGVSTGSYNSSLHF; CDR3 DNA: TGCGCCAGCAGCCAACGATGGGGGGTCTCTACGGGGTCCTATAATTCATCCCTCCACTTT
clone size: -; J gene: TRBJ2-7; V gene: TRBV12-3/TRBV12-4; D gene: TRBD1; CDR3 protein: CASRATGAYEQYF; CDR3 DNA: TGTGCCAGCAGAGCGACAGGGGCCTACGAGCAGTACTTC
clone size: -; J gene: TRBJ2-6; V gene: TRBV5-6; D gene: -; CDR3 protein: CASSPLGANVLTF; CDR3 DNA: TGTGCCAGCAGTCCCCTCGGGGCCAACGTCCTGACTTTC